Detailed here is one T cell receptor (beta chain). The data were obtained in a study of control samples from healthy donors and cancer patients. V lost 0 bases and J 0 bases, leaving 9 bases between the germline ends. Per the germline V gene, CDR1 is SGHRS and CDR2 is YFSETQ. The CDR3 is made up of 15 amino acids. TCRdb's table, derived via immunoSEQ multiplex PCR, lists solely in-frame clones and lacks some. The repertoire holds some 150,000 clones, with 91% as singletons. The genes are TRBV5-1 and TRBJ1-2; D gene uncertain. The sample was blood. The TCR comes from a man in his late teens or twenties in good health. DNA for the CDR3: TGCGCCAGCAGCTTGGGCCCAGAGGCTAACTATGGCTACACCTTC. Its protein is CASSLGPEANYGYTF. The whole variable domain, remainder taken from reference TRBV5-1 and TRBJ1-2, is KAGVTQTPRYLIKTRGQQVTLSCSPISGHRSVSWYQQTPGQGLQFLFEYFSETQRNKGNFPGRFSGRQFSNSRSEMNVSTLELGDSALYLCASSLGPEANYGYTFGSGTRLTVV.